This T cell receptor beta chain originates from a study of lymphopenia after photon versus proton radiotherapy. Study-level findings and limits: Post-nadir diversity loss with photons came from oligoclonal expansion, particularly CD8+ Temra cells. Only patients who died were analyzed for survival; proton advantage is unproven.

The length of the CDR3 is 14 residues. Trimming left V 5 bases short and J 0 bases short, with 8 bases between. The germline gives CDR1 SNHLY, CDR2 FYNNEI. As concerns this clone: Its antigen is not identified.

Clones were read by immunoSEQ multiplex PCR, and TCRdb kept only the in-frame ones, dropping some. This table has about 39,000 clones, about 90% appearing once. This sequence joins TRBV2 and TRBJ1-3; D is uncertain. This TCR was recovered from a man between 60 and 70 years old with cholangiocarcinoma. Here the sequenced sample was peripheral blood, taken from a patient treated with photon-based radiotherapy. This chain's CDR3 is CASSYSRSGNTIYF. CDR3 DNA sequence: TGTGCCAGCAGTTACAGCCGCTCTGGAAACACCATATATTTT.